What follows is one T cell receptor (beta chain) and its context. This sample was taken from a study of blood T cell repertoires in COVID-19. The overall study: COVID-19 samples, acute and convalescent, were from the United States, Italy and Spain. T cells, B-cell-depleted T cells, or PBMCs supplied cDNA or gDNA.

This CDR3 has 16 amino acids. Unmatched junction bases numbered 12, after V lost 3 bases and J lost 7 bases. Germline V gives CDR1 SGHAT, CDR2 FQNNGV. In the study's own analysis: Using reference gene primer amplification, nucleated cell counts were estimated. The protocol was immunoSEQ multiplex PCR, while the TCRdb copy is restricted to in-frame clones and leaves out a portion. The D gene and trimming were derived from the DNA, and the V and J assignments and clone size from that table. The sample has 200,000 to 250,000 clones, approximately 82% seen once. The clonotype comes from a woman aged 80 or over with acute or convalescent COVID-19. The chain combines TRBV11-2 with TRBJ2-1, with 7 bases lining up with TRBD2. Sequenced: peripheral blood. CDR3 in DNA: TGTGCCAGCAGCTTGAATCAAGCATTAGCGGGTAATGAGCAGTTCTTC. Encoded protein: CASSLNQALAGNEQFF.